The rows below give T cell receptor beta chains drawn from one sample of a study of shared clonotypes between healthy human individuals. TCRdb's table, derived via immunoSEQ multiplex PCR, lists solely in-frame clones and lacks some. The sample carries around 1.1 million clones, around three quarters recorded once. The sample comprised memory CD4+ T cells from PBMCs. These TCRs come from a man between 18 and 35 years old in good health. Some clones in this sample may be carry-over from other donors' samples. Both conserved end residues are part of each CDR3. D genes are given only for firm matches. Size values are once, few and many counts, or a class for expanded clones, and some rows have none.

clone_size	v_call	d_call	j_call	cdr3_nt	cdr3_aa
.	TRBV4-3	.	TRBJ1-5	TGCGCCAGCAGCCGTCCGAGATGGACAGATGACAAGCCCCAGCATTTT	CASSRPRWTDDKPQHF
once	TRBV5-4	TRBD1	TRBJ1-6	TGTGCCAGCAGCTTGGGGGACAGTGGGCGGACACCCCTCCACTTT	CASSLGDSGRTPLHF
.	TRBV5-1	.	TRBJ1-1	TGCGCCAGCAGCTTGGGTACTACAAGAAACACTGAAGCTTTCTTT	CASSLGTTRNTEAFF
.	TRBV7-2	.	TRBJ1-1	TGTGCCAGCAGCCATCCCCGGGCAGGACTGAACACTGAAGCTTTCTTT	CASSHPRAGLNTEAFF
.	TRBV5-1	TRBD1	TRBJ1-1	TGCGCCAGCAGCTTGGAGACAGGGGGCCACACTGAAGCTTTCTTT	CASSLETGGHTEAFF
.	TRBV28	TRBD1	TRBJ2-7	TGTGCCAGCAGTTTTCCGGGACAGGGGCTGTTTGACCCCAGCTCCTACGAGCAGTACTTC	CASSFPGQGLFDPSSYEQYF
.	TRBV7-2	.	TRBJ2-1	TGTGCCAGCAGCTTAGGTGGCGGGTTTAATGAGCAGTTCTTC	CASSLGGGFNEQFF
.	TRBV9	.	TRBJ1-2	TGTGCCAGCAGCGACACAACTAACTATGGCTACACCTTC	CASSDTTNYGYTF
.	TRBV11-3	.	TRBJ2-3	TGTGCCAGCAGCCAGGGAGGTACGCAGTATTTT	CASSQGGTQYF
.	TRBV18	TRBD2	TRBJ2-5	TGTGCCAGCTCACCAAGTCAGCGGGAGAGTGGGGAGACCCAGTACTTC	CASSPSQRESGETQYF
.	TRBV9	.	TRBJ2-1	TGTGCCAGCAGCGTAGGGGCGGCTGGATACAATGAGCAGTTCTTC	CASSVGAAGYNEQFF
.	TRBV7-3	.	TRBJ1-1	TGTGCCAGCAGCTTTAGGGTTTCGGCTGAAGCTTTCTTT	CASSFRVSAEAFF
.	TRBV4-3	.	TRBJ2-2	TGCGCCAGCACCCAGGGACTCGTCGGCACCGGGGAGCTGTTTTTT	CASTQGLVGTGELFF
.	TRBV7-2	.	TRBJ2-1	TGTGCCAGCAGTTCTGGGGGGAGCTCCTACAATGAGCAGTTCTTC	CASSSGGSSYNEQFF
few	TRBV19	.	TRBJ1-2	TGTGCCAGTAGTACCGGGACCAGGCGTGGCTACACCTTC	CASSTGTRRGYTF
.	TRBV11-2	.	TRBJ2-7	TGTGCCAGCAGCCTACGGACACTTAGCTCCTACGAGCAGTACTTC	CASSLRTLSSYEQYF